The present T cell receptor (beta chain) was sequenced within a study of CD8+CD57+ T cells in acquired aplastic anemia. Across the study: Across the sorted CD4+ and CD8+ cells, DNA amounts averaged 3.2 ug. Sequencing produced an average of about 9.8 million reads per healthy donor for CD4+ cells. Study results and limitations: Patients were compared with controls for CD8+ Simpson's diversity, and no significant difference emerged.

Germline V gene sequence: CDR1 ENHRY, CDR2 SYGVKD. J was trimmed by 7 bases and V by 2 bases; bases with no gene match: 7. The CDR3 spans 16 residues. Profiling that covered TCR beta VDJ and CDR3 relied on genomic DNA as its template. TCRdb re-derived calls from the reads in MiXCR, one entry per CDR3 protein. The sample contains more than 100,000 distinct CDR3 sequences, about 40% of which appear only once. A few counts support this clonotype. Its specificity is unknown. The chain carries TRBV10-3 and TRBJ2-7; 14 bases are shared with TRBD2. Sequencing used sorted CD4+, CD8+, or CD8+CD57+ T cells (not recorded which) from PBMCs. This TCR came from a human donor in good health, serving as a control. The CDR3 is CAISELRTSGGQEQYF. The DNA of the CDR3 is TGTGCCATCAGTGAGCTCCGGACTAGCGGGGGGCAAGAGCAGTACTTC.